These 3 T cell receptor beta chains originate from one sample sequenced in a study of blood T cell repertoires in COVID-19. Method: immunoSEQ multiplex PCR; TCRdb's copy keeps in-frame clones and lacks some. The sample carries tens of thousands of clones, about nine tenths recorded once. The sequencing input was peripheral blood. These receptors originate from a man aged 50-59 years with acute or convalescent COVID-19.

V gene TRBV5-1 combines with J gene TRBJ1-2; perhaps TRBD1 as D (5 bases). The V gene lost 9 bases and the J gene lost 7 bases, with 16 bases spanning the gap. The V gene's germline CDR1 is SGHRS and CDR2 YFSETQ. CDR3 length equals 12 residues. Written as DNA, the CDR3 is TGCGCCACCTCCCCAGCAACAGGTGGCTACACCTTC. Encoded protein: CATSPATGGYTF.

The chain employs TRBV28 and TRBJ1-5, with D perhaps TRBD1 (6 bases). V lost 9 bases and J lost 2, with 11 bases in between. The germline gives CDR1 MDHEN, CDR2 SYDVKM. This CDR3 contains 13 residues. The CDR3 DNA reads as TGTGCCAGTTTACGACAGGGCAATCAGCCCCAGCATTTT. Amino acids: CASLRQGNQPQHF.

This rearrangement joins TRBV11-2 to TRBJ2-7, with 8 bases fitting TRBD1. The CDR3 spans 15 residues. V was pared by 2 bases and J by 6 bases, with 9 bases of the junction left unmatched. CDR1 and CDR2 (germline): SGHAT, FQNNGV. CDR3 nucleotide sequence: TGTGCCAGCAGCTTAACCGGGACAGGACCGGGCGAGCAGTACGTC. Its translation is CASSLTGTGPGEQYV.